The 26 T cell receptor beta chains below come from one sample, sequenced in a study of T cell repertoires in cytomegalovirus infection. TCRdb ran MiXCR on the reads and lists one entry per CDR3 protein. The table includes roughly 320,000 distinct CDR3 sequences, 8% to 10% detected once. The specimen was PBMCs. These receptors all stem from a human donor in good health (CMV status not recorded). Some clones in this sample may be carry-over from other donors' samples.

This clonotype appeared many times. This chain joins TRBV12-3 or TRBV12-4 and TRBJ2-1; TRBD2 aligns across 11 bases. Unmatched junction bases numbered 8, after V lost 6 bases and J lost 7 bases. This CDR3 has 15 residues. CDR3 in DNA: TGTGCCAGCAGCCTAACTAGCGGGAGTGTAAATGAGCAGTTCTTC. It translates to CASSLTSGSVNEQFF.

The table lists this clonotype with many counts. The genes are TRBV7-2 and TRBJ2-2; maybe TRBD1 (6 bases). This CDR3 region has 15 residues. Deletions cut 0 bases from V and 3 bases from J, with 8 bases between. Germline V lookup: CDR1 SGHTA, CDR2 FQGNSA. The CDR3 sequence is CASSLAGGDTGELFF. The CDR3, as DNA: TGTGCCAGCAGCTTAGCTGGGGGCGACACCGGGGAGCTGTTTTTT.

This clonotype was seen more than once but under ten times. The gene calls are TRBV7-6 and TRBJ1-5; TRBD1 aligns across 9 bases. Per the germline V gene, CDR1 is SGHVS and CDR2 is FNYEAQ. V shed 0 bases and J 16 bases; nucleotides not matched to a gene: 7. The CDR3 loop spans 13 amino acids. The CDR3 coding sequence is TGTGCCAGCAGCTTAGCCCCGGGACAGGGCCTCCATTTT. Protein: CASSLAPGQGLHF. Using reference TRBV7-6 and TRBJ1-5 for the parts outside the CDR3, the full variable domain is GAGVSQSPRYKVTKRGQDVALRCDPISGHVSLYWYRQALGQGPEFLTYFNYEAQQDKSGLPNDRFSAERPEGSISTLTIQRTEQRDSAMYRCASSLAPGQGLHFGDGTRLSIL.

The chain carries TRBV7-4 and TRBJ1-2, with a weak D call TRBD1 (5 bases). Germline V gene sequence: CDR1 SGHVT, CDR2 SQSDAQ. This CDR3 is built from 13 residues. Trimming left V 2 bases short and J 8 bases short, with 12 bases between. Written as DNA, the CDR3 is TGTGCCAGCAGCTTATCCGCAGGGAACGGCTACACCTTC. Encoded protein: CASSLSAGNGYTF.

In this sample, this clonotype turned up a few times. The V call is TRBV5-1, the J call TRBJ2-3, with a tentative D call TRBD2 (6 bases). Germline-derived CDR1 and CDR2 are SGHRS and YFSETQ. CDR3 size: 17 residues. V lost 3 bases and J lost 2, with 19 bases in between. Written as DNA, the CDR3 is TGCGCCAGCAGCTGGGGGTCCCCGGGACTTGCCACAGATACGCAGTATTTT. It specifies CASSWGSPGLATDTQYF.

The chain employs TRBV27 and TRBJ2-7, with D perhaps matching TRBD1 or TRBD2 (5 bases each). This CDR3 has 15 amino acids. The germline CDR1 and CDR2 sequences are MNHEY and SMNVEV (reference sequence). Trimming left V 7 bases short and J 1 base short, with 17 bases between. The CDR3 nucleotides read TGTGCCAGCACCCCTCGACAGACTAAATCCTACGAGCAGTACTTC. Translating it yields CASTPRQTKSYEQYF.

The chain recombines TRBV14 with TRBJ1-1; no clear D gene. This CDR3 spans 15 amino acids. Germline loops: CDR1 SGHDN, CDR2 FVKESK. The ends were cut back, 1 base at V and 11 bases at J, with 20 bases in the middle. The CDR3 loop is CASSQVGVKAAAAFF. CDR3 nucleotide sequence: TGTGCCAGCAGCCAAGTTGGTGTAAAGGCCGCTGCTGCTTTCTTT.

This clonotype was counted a few times. The chain couples TRBV7-3 to TRBJ2-2; D unresolved. Germline assignment: CDR1 SGHTA and CDR2 FQGTGA. V shed 6 bases and J shed 5 bases, with 10 bases lying between them. There are 13 residues in the CDR3. CDR3 protein: CASRSGRTGELFF. The CDR3 nucleotides are TGTGCCAGCAGAAGTGGAAGAACCGGGGAGCTGTTTTTT.

The chain carries TRBV12-3 or TRBV12-4 and TRBJ2-1; D may match TRBD1 or TRBD2 (5 bases each). V lost 3 bases to trimming and J lost 4 bases, with 13 bases between them. CDR3 length: 15 residues. The CDR3 nucleotides read TGTGCCAGCAGTTTTTTCGGGACGGGGTACAATGAGCAGTTCTTC. Protein: CASSFFGTGYNEQFF.

This chain connects TRBV6-1 to TRBJ2-5; 8 bases line up with TRBD2. Germline loops: CDR1 MNHNS, CDR2 SASEGT. V dropped 5 bases and J dropped 7; count of bases not matched to a gene: 15. The CDR3 runs to 16 residues. CDR3 region: CASSQHLAGPSGTQYF. In DNA, the CDR3 is TGTGCCAGCAGTCAACATCTAGCGGGCCCCTCGGGGACCCAGTACTTC.

This clonotype was observed a handful of times. V and J are TRBV12-3 or TRBV12-4 and TRBJ1-5; TRBD1 might be the D (6 bases). Trimming stripped 5 bases from V and 6 bases from J, with 20 bases between. The CDR3 contains 16 residues. CDR3: CASSPTMGGAGQPQHF. The CDR3 DNA sequence: TGTGCCAGCAGTCCCACAATGGGGGGGGCGGGTCAGCCCCAGCATTTT.

The rearrangement links TRBV6-8 to TRBJ1-1; TRBD1 aligns across 8 bases. The junction had 8 bases not matched to a gene; V was cut back by 5 bases and J by 6 bases. This CDR3 has 14 residues. Per the germline V gene, CDR1 is MNHGY and CDR2 is SAAAGT. CDR3 in DNA: TGTGCCAGCAGTGCAGACAGGGGCTGGTCTGAAGCTTTCTTT. This translates into CASSADRGWSEAFF.

The J gene is TRBJ1-1, the V gene TRBV6-1, with TRBD1 matching over 7 bases. The CDR3 has 14 residues. V lost 7 bases and J lost 0; bases outside the gene matches: 5. From germline, CDR1 is MNHNS and CDR2 SASEGT. The CDR3: CASTQDRLNTEAFF. CDR3 nucleotides: TGTGCCAGCACCCAGGACAGGTTGAACACTGAAGCTTTCTTT.

This clonotype came up a few times. CDR3 in DNA: TGTGCCAGCAGCTCTTCTAGCGGGGCTAGTTACGAGCAGTACTTC. It translates to CASSSSSGASYEQYF. The rearrangement links TRBV11-2 to TRBJ2-7; 9 nucleotides agree with TRBD2. The germline V gene has CDR1 SGHAT and CDR2 FQNNGV. The CDR3 runs 15 residues. Trimming removed 4 bases from V and 4 bases from J; junction bases left unmatched: 8. The full variable domain, in which reference TRBV11-2 and TRBJ2-7 provide the parts outside the CDR3, is EAGVAQSPRYKIIEKRQSVAFWCNPISGHATLYWYQQILGQGPKLLIQFQNNGVVDDSQLPKDRFSAERLKGVDSTLKIQPAKLEDSAVYLCASSSSSGASYEQYFGPGTRLTVT.

This clonotype was detected ten times or more. Mismatch with germline at one junction end may stem from a read error. The rearrangement uses TRBV5-6 and TRBJ2-1; TRBD1 agrees at 8 bases. This CDR3 contains 12 residues. CDR1 and CDR2 from the germline V gene are SGHDT and YYEEEE. The CDR3 DNA follows: TGTGCCAGCCACAGGGGGACCCCGAATGCGGCGTTC. Translated, it gives CASHRGTPNAAF.

This clonotype was seen repeatedly, ten times or more. This sequence joins TRBV7-2 and TRBJ1-2; D is unresolved. The CDR3 is made up of 15 amino acids. The germline gives CDR1 SGHTA, CDR2 FQGNSA. The V and J ends lost 0 bases and 1 base respectively, with 9 bases between them. In DNA, the CDR3 is TGTGCCAGCAGCTTAGCCCACGGGAATAACTATGGCTACACCTTC. Its protein product is CASSLAHGNNYGYTF.

Note on this clonotype: This sequence may be a read error, since a much larger clone differs from it by one base. V gene TRBV25-1 combines with J gene TRBJ2-2; tentatively, D is TRBD2 (5 bases). CDR1 is MGHDK, CDR2 SYGVNS, per germline. The CDR3 is 14 residues long. CDR3 DNA: TGTGCCAGCAGTGACTTAGCGAAAACCGGGGAGCTGTTTTTT. Protein product: CASSDLAKTGELFF.

This clonotype was picked up many times. The rearrangement uses TRBV7-8 and TRBJ2-5, with D possibly being TRBD1 (6 bases). The CDR3 is 14 residues long. Trimming cost V 6 bases and J 4 bases, with 15 bases left between them. Germline V lookup: CDR1 SGHVS, CDR2 FQNEAQ. CDR3 amino acids: CASSYDRLLETQYF. The CDR3 DNA sequence: TGTGCCAGCAGTTACGACAGGCTGCTAGAGACCCAGTACTTC.

CDR3 sequence (DNA): TGTGCCAGCAGTACTCGGGACAGGGGAAATCAGCCCCAGCATTTT. It specifies CASSTRDRGNQPQHF. The chain recombines TRBV27 with TRBJ1-5; 10 bases fit TRBD1. Germline CDR1 and CDR2: MNHEY and SMNVEV (reference sequence). This CDR3 is built from 15 residues. Trimming took 5 bases from V and 4 from J; bases not matched to a gene: 5.

The genes are TRBV7-9 and TRBJ2-7, with 8 bases fitting TRBD2. The V gene's germline CDR1 is SEHNR and CDR2 FQNEAQ (reference sequence). This CDR3 region has 17 residues. The trim removed 4 bases at V and 0 bases at J, leaving 11 bases unmatched. The CDR3 is CASSSTTLAGNSYEQYF. As DNA, the CDR3 is TGTGCCAGCAGCTCAACTACCCTAGCGGGCAACTCCTACGAGCAGTACTTC.

This chain links TRBV28 with TRBJ1-6, with 7 bases lining up with TRBD1. J was trimmed by 0 bases and V by 6 bases; bases with no gene match: 2. CDR3 length equals 15 residues. In germline, CDR1 is MDHEN, CDR2 SYDVKM. The CDR3 loop is CASRQGSSYNSPLHF. Here the CDR3 DNA reads TGTGCCAGCAGACAGGGGAGCTCCTATAATTCACCCCTCCACTTT. The full variable domain, rest sourced from reference TRBV28 and TRBJ1-6, is DVKVTQSSRYLVKRTGEKVFLECVQDMDHENMFWYRQDPGLGLRLIYFSYDVKMKEKGDIPEGYSVSREKKERFSLILESASTNQTSMYLCASRQGSSYNSPLHFGNGTRLTVT.

Concerning this clonotype itself: Given a much more abundant clone one base away, this may be a read error. The chain links TRBV7-3 to TRBJ2-3; 7 bases agree with TRBD1. Germline loops: CDR1 SGHTA, CDR2 FQGTGA. The CDR3 sequence is 16 residues long. The chain's CDR3 is CAISYRQGLGIDTQYF. CDR3 DNA sequence: TGTGCCATCAGCTACCGACAGGGTCTCGGCATAGATACGCAGTATTTT.

This clonotype was counted many times. The chain carries TRBV6-1 and TRBJ1-2; D remains ambiguous. The CDR3 has 15 amino acids. Trimming removed 1 base from V and 7 bases from J, with 16 bases in between. The germline CDR1 and CDR2 sequences are MNHNS and SASEGT. DNA of the CDR3: TGTGCCAGCAGTGAAGAGGCCCTTCCGGCGATTGGCTACACCTTC. It encodes CASSEEALPAIGYTF.

Only a few counts were recorded for this clonotype. The chain joins TRBV11-2 to TRBJ2-5; TRBD2 might be the D (7 bases). The germline V gene encodes CDR1 SGHAT and CDR2 FQNNGV. V lost 2 bases, J lost 2 bases, and 15 bases lay in between. This CDR3 contains 16 residues. The CDR3 protein is CASSLLRGALQETQYF. In nucleotides, the CDR3 is TGTGCCAGCAGCTTACTACGGGGGGCCCTACAAGAGACCCAGTACTTC.

This clonotype occurred a few times. The gene calls are TRBV2 and TRBJ2-1, with 7 bases identical to TRBD2. V trimming: 6 bases; J trimming: 0 bases; junction bases outside the gene matches: 8. Germline values: CDR1 SNHLY, CDR2 FYNNEI. This CDR3 has 16 residues. In nucleotides, the CDR3 is TGTGCCAGCAGAATACTAGCGTCGACCTCCTACAATGAGCAGTTCTTC. Translated, it gives CASRILASTSYNEQFF.

This clonotype turned up a few times. The chain has TRBV2 and TRBJ2-1, with 10 bases lining up with TRBD2. The CDR3 sequence is 14 residues long. The V gene end was trimmed by 1 base and the J gene end by 8 bases; junction bases not matched to a gene: 2. Germline CDR1 is SNHLY and CDR2 is FYNNEI. The CDR3 DNA reads TGTGCCAGCAGTGAAGTAGCGGGAGGACATGAGCAGTTCTTC. Protein: CASSEVAGGHEQFF.